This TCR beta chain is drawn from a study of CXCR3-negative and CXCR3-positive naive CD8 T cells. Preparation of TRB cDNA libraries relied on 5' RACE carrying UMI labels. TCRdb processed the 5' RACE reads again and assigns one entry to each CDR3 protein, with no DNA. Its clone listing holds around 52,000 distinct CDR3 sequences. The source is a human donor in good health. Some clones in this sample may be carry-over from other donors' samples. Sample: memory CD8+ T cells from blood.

The CDR3 loop is CASSLLESNEQFF. The J gene is TRBJ2-1, the V gene TRBV7-6. The CDR3 extends over 13 amino acids. Germline lookup yields CDR1 SGHVS and CDR2 FNYEAQ.